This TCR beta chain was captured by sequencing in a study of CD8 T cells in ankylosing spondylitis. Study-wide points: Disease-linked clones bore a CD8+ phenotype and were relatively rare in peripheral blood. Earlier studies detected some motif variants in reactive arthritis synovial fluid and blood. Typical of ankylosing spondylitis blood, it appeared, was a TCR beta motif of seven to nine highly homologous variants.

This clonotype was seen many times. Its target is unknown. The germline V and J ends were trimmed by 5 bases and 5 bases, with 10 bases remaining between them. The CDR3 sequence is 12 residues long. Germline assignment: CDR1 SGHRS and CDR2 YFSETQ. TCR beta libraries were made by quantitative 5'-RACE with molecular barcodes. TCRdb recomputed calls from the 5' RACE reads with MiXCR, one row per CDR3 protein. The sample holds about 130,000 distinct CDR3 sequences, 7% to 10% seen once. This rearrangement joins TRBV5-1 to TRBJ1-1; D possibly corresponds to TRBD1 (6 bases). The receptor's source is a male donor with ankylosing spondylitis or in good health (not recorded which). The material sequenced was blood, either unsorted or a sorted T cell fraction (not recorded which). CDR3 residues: CASRQGKTEAFF. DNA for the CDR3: TGCGCCAGCAGACAGGGAAAAACTGAAGCTTTCTTT.